A single sample gave rise to the 25 T cell receptor beta chains below, sequenced in a study of Graves' ophthalmopathy and Graves' hyperthyroidism. The authors amplified TCR beta CDR3 regions from RNA transcripts. After a first-round RT-PCR with HTBI primers, a second-round multiplex PCR was run. In TCRdb, the multiplex PCR reads were re-called with MiXCR into one record per CDR3 protein. Of 300,000 or so distinct CDR3 sequences listed, 17% are singletons. Material: peripheral blood. These receptors were obtained from an adult man with Graves' ophthalmopathy.

This clonotype was found many times. This chain connects TRBV7-6 to TRBJ1-1; possibly TRBD1 for D (5 bases). Germline V lookup: CDR1 SGHVS, CDR2 FNYEAQ. V lost 5 bases and J 1 base, leaving 14 bases between the germline ends. CDR3 length: 15 residues. The CDR3 coding sequence is TGTGCCAGCAGCGCCCCGGGGACGGCGAACACTGAAGCTTTCTTT. Translated, it gives CASSAPGTANTEAFF.

Details on this clonotype: One end of the junction is discordant with germline, which a read error may explain. The J gene is TRBJ1-2, the V gene TRBV7-2, with D unresolved. The V gene's germline CDR1 is SGHTA and CDR2 FQGNSA. This CDR3 is 14 amino acids long. DNA for the CDR3: TGTGCCAGCAGCTTAGCAGGGTCGGACTATGGCTACAGCTTC. Encoded protein: CASSLAGSDYGYSF.

To note about this clonotype: One base away lies a much larger clone, so this may be a sequencing read error. The chain combines TRBV11-1 with TRBJ1-1, with D possibly being TRBD1 (5 bases). Germline assignment: CDR1 SGHAT and CDR2 FQDESV (reference sequence). The CDR3 length is 16 residues. DNA of the CDR3: TGTGCCAGCAGCTTAGGGGGGGGTAGGGCGGACACTGAAGCTCTCTTT. It yields the protein CASSLGGGRADTEALF.

This clonotype showed up many times. This chain uses TRBV27 with TRBJ2-7, with TRBD1 as a possible D gene (6 bases). The CDR3 is made up of 15 amino acids. Germline CDR1 reads MNHEY; CDR2 reads SMNVEV (reference sequence). V dropped 5 bases and J dropped 1 base, with 15 bases sitting between them. CDR3 region: CASSPEGGESYEQYF. Here the CDR3 DNA reads TGTGCCAGCAGTCCTGAAGGGGGTGAATCCTACGAGCAGTACTTC.

This clonotype occurred many times. This chain links TRBV7-2 with TRBJ2-5; 7 nucleotides agree with TRBD1. The CDR3 totals 13 residues. The V and J ends lost 5 bases and 2 bases, in that order; junction bases with no gene match: 2. Germline V lookup: CDR1 SGHTA, CDR2 FQGNSA. The CDR3 DNA sequence: TGTGCCAGCAGCCAACAGGGGCAAGAGACCCAGTACTTC. Translated: CASSQQGQETQYF.

This clonotype has ten or more counts. The chain joins TRBV5-1 to TRBJ2-5; no firm D call. Germline CDR1 reads SGHRS; CDR2 reads YFSETQ. V was cut by 0 bases and J by 1 base, with 7 bases left in between. The CDR3 sequence is 14 residues long. The CDR3 sequence: CASSLVAFQETQYF. In DNA, the CDR3 is TGCGCCAGCAGCTTGGTCGCTTTCCAAGAGACCCAGTACTTC.

This clonotype was counted ten times or more. V gene TRBV7-2 combines with J gene TRBJ2-7; 13 bases are shared with TRBD2. The V segment lost 10 bases and the J segment 5 bases; nucleotides outside the gene matches: 8. Germline V lookup: CDR1 SGHTA, CDR2 FQGNSA. The CDR3 runs 14 residues. The CDR3 protein is CATRSGTSGNEQYF. CDR3 DNA: TGTGCCACCCGATCCGGGACTAGCGGGAACGAGCAGTACTTC.

This clonotype was detected only a few times. The chain has TRBV18 and TRBJ2-7; D is unclear. Germline V gives CDR1 KGHSH, CDR2 LQKENI. V was trimmed by 0 bases and J by 5 bases, leaving 11 bases between them. CDR3 length: 14 amino acids. In nucleotides, the CDR3 is TGTGCCAGCTCACCACCGTCAGCACACAACGAGCAGTACTTC. It is translated as CASSPPSAHNEQYF.

Ten or more counts support this clonotype. The rearrangement joins TRBV15 to TRBJ2-5, with D tentatively TRBD1 or TRBD2 (6 bases each). Per germline, CDR1 LNHNV and CDR2 YYDKDF (reference sequence). This CDR3 is built from 16 residues. V dropped 0 bases and J dropped 6 bases, with 17 bases sitting between them. The CDR3 nucleotides read TGTGCCACCAGCAGAGATGCCCTGGGGGGCCTGAAGACCCAGTACTTC. This translates into CATSRDALGGLKTQYF. The full variable domain, with the rest looked up from reference TRBV15 and TRBJ2-5, is DAMVIQNPRYQVTQFGKPVTLSCSQTLNHNVMYWYQQKSSQAPKLLFHYYDKDFNNEADTPDNFQSRRPNTSFCFLDIRSPGLGDTAMYLCATSRDALGGLKTQYFGPGTRLLVL.

Comment on this clonotype: Being one base from a much bigger clone, this may be a read error. As the CDR3 is not closed by the conserved phenylalanine or tryptophan, this likely results from a read error. This chain uses TRBV29-1 with TRBJ1-1, with D perhaps matching TRBD1 (6 bases). Trimming shortened V by 5 bases and J by 11 bases, and 9 bases separated the two germline ends. CDR3 length: 9 amino acids. Germline V gene lookup returns CDR1 SQVTM and CDR2 ANQGSEA. The CDR3 coding sequence is TGCAGCGTTCCAGGGGTGGCTTTCTCT. Its protein is CSVPGVAFS.

This clonotype was seen many times. The chain employs TRBV6-5 and TRBJ2-5; perhaps TRBD1 as D (5 bases). Trimming pared 0 bases from V and 4 bases from J, leaving 15 bases between. Germline V gene lookup returns CDR1 MNHEY and CDR2 SVGAGI. The CDR3 is made up of 16 amino acids. In DNA form, the CDR3 reads TGTGCCAGCAGTTACTCGATAATTCAGGGTATAGAGACCCAGTACTTC. The encoded protein is CASSYSIIQGIETQYF.

Many counts were recorded for this clonotype. This chain uses TRBV19 with TRBJ2-2; tentatively, D is TRBD2 (7 bases). Germline V lookup: CDR1 LNHDA, CDR2 SQIVND (reference sequence). There are 15 residues in the CDR3. Between the trimmed V and J ends, which lost 6 bases and 1 base, there was a span of 12 bases. Written as DNA, the CDR3 is TGTGCCAGTAGATGGGGGGGGCAGAACACCGGGGAGCTGTTTTTT. It specifies CASRWGGQNTGELFF.

This clonotype was recorded many times. V and J are TRBV4-1 and TRBJ1-2; TRBD1 agrees at 8 bases. Germline CDR1 reads MGHRA; CDR2 reads YSYEKL. CDR3 length: 17 residues. Trimming at V came to 0 bases and at J to 4 bases, leaving 10 bases not matched to a gene. CDR3 loop: CASSQDWAGGVVYGYTF. DNA of the CDR3: TGCGCCAGCAGCCAAGACTGGGCAGGGGGCGTTGTCTATGGCTACACCTTC.

In nucleotides, the CDR3 is TGCAGTGCTAGTGTACTAGCGGGCTACGAGCAGTACTTC. Residues: CSASVLAGYEQYF. The chain is built from TRBV20-1 and TRBJ2-7, with 9 positions matching TRBD2. Germline values: CDR1 DFQATT, CDR2 SNEGSKA (reference sequence). V shed 3 bases and J 3 bases; nucleotides not matched to a gene: 3. CDR3 length: 13 residues.

The chain combines TRBV15 with TRBJ2-7; D might be TRBD1 or TRBD2, each matching 5 bases. The J call may be in error: the DNA end matches TRBJ2-1 better. CDR1 and CDR2 from the germline V gene are LNHNV and YYDKDF (reference sequence). The CDR3 covers 14 residues. This CDR3 is CATSSVGTPYEQFF. CDR3 nucleotides: TGTGCCACCAGCAGCGTAGGGACCCCCTACGAGCAGTTCTTC.

The chain combines TRBV20-1 with TRBJ2-5; TRBD1 aligns across 11 bases. This CDR3 region has 14 residues. Germline-derived CDR1 and CDR2 are DFQATT and SNEGSKA (reference sequence). The trim removed 6 bases at V and 5 bases at J, leaving 8 bases unmatched. The CDR3 DNA is TGCAGTGCGCCGGGACAGGGGGTTTACGAGACCCAGTACTTC. It yields the protein CSAPGQGVYETQYF.

The V gene is TRBV4-2, the J gene TRBJ2-2; D is possibly TRBD2 (5 bases). The V end lost 0 bases, the J end lost 0 bases, and 23 bases lay between the germline ends. The CDR3 loop spans 21 amino acids. The germline CDR1 and CDR2 sequences are LGHNA and YNFKEQ. The CDR3 loop is CASSQEARVAGLLPNTGELFF. As DNA, the CDR3 is TGTGCCAGCAGCCAAGAAGCGCGCGTCGCGGGCCTTTTGCCGAACACCGGGGAGCTGTTTTTT.

This clonotype was picked up many times. The chain couples TRBV28 to TRBJ2-7; D uncertain. Per germline, CDR1 MDHEN and CDR2 SYDVKM. CDR3 size: 14 residues. V shed 5 bases and J shed 2 bases, with 13 bases lying between them. The CDR3 region is CASSTPGPPYEQYF. The CDR3 region has the DNA TGTGCCAGCAGTACCCCCGGGCCGCCCTACGAGCAGTACTTC. The entire variable domain, with the rest obtained from reference TRBV28 and TRBJ2-7, is as follows: DVKVTQSSRYLVKRTGEKVFLECVQDMDHENMFWYRQDPGLGLRLIYFSYDVKMKEKGDIPEGYSVSREKKERFSLILESASTNQTSMYLCASSTPGPPYEQYFGPGTRLTVT.

This clonotype was counted ten times or more. The rearrangement uses TRBV19 and TRBJ1-2; TRBD1 is a possible D gene (5 bases). The V and J ends lost 10 bases and 5 bases respectively, with 11 bases between them. The CDR3 extends over 11 amino acids. Germline loops: CDR1 LNHDA, CDR2 SQIVND (reference sequence). Here the CDR3 DNA reads TGTGCCACCAACGGGGGGTATGGCTACACCTTC. This encodes CATNGGYGYTF.

This clonotype appeared many times. In DNA form, the CDR3 reads TGTGCCTGGAGCGCCCCAGTTCCGACCCAGTACTTC. Translation: CAWSAPVPTQYF. J is TRBJ2-5 and V is TRBV30; D uncertain. Germline CDR1 is GTSNPN and CDR2 is SVGIG (reference sequence). V lost 3 bases, J lost 7 bases, and 12 bases lay in between. This CDR3 region has 12 residues.

In its sample, this clonotype was seen many times. The chain uses TRBV3-1 and TRBJ1-3, with D unresolved. V gave up 0 bases and J gave up 11 bases, with 8 bases separating them. This CDR3 has 12 amino acids. The V gene's germline CDR1 is LGHDT and CDR2 YNNKEL (reference sequence). For the CDR3, the DNA is TGTGCCAGCAGCCAAGAGAGGGAGGCCATATATTTT. Translating it yields CASSQEREAIYF.

This chain connects TRBV20-1 to TRBJ2-7; 15 bases are a match to TRBD2. The V gene's germline CDR1 is DFQATT and CDR2 SNEGSKA (reference sequence). The CDR3 covers 16 residues. The V and J ends lost 1 base and 2 bases, in that order; junction bases with no gene match: 3. The CDR3 DNA sequence: TGCAGTGCTAGAGGGGGACTAGCGGGAGGTACCTACGAGCAGTACTTC. Translation gives CSARGGLAGGTYEQYF.

This clonotype was seen many times. V is TRBV27 and J is TRBJ2-1, with 7 bases lining up with TRBD2. Trimming removed 8 bases from V and 4 bases from J; junction bases left unmatched: 11. Germline CDR1 and CDR2: MNHEY and SMNVEV (reference sequence). The CDR3 consists of 15 residues. CDR3 loop: CASRTPGGIYNEQFF. The CDR3 DNA reads TGTGCCAGCCGTACCCCGGGAGGAATTTACAATGAGCAGTTCTTC.

There are many counts of this clonotype. V usage is TRBV29-1 and J usage is TRBJ1-1, with D unclear. CDR1 SQVTM and CDR2 ANQGSEA come from the germline V gene. The CDR3 extends over 13 amino acids. Deletions cut 5 bases from V and 6 bases from J, with 16 bases between. CDR3 nucleotide sequence: TGCAGCGTTATCGATAGCCTCTCTGCTGAAGCTTTCTTT. Protein sequence: CSVIDSLSAEAFF.

Ten or more counts support this clonotype. J is TRBJ1-5 and V is TRBV3-1, with 10 bases lining up with TRBD1. The germline V gene encodes CDR1 LGHDT and CDR2 YNNKEL (reference sequence). CDR3 length equals 14 residues. The trim removed 3 bases at V and 7 bases at J, leaving 3 bases unmatched. CDR3 amino acids: CASSHDRGRQPQHF. For the CDR3, the DNA is TGTGCCAGCAGCCATGACAGGGGGCGACAGCCCCAGCATTTT.